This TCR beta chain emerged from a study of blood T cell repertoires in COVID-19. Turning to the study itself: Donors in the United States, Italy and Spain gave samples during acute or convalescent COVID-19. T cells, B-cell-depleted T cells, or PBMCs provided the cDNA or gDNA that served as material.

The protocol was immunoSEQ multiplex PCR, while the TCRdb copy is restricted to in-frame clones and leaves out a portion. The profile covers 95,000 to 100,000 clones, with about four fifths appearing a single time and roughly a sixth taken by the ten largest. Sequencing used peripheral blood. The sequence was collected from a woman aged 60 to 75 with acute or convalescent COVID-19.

The CDR3 nucleotides are TGTGCCAGCAGTGGAACTAGCGGGGGTTTCGGGGAGCTGTTTTTT. Protein product: CASSGTSGGFGELFF. The gene calls are TRBV2 and TRBJ2-2; 11 bases agree with TRBD2. CDR3 size: 15 residues. Trimming took 4 bases from V and 7 from J; bases not matched to a gene: 5. The germline gives CDR1 SNHLY, CDR2 FYNNEI.